Below are 32 T cell receptor beta chains sequenced from a single sample in a study of neurological immune-mediated disorders. TCRdb processed the 5' RACE reads anew with MiXCR; each CDR3 protein has one entry. The sample has over 11,000 distinct CDR3 sequences; under 11% are singletons. Sequencing was performed on PBMCs. Receptor source: a middle-aged woman in good health.

This clonotype was picked up a small number of times. This CDR3 fails to terminate in the conserved phenylalanine or tryptophan, so it likely reflects a read error. The limits of the CDR3 on the DNA are not certain, so only TCRdb's listed CDR3 is given. The chain is built from TRBV7-2 and TRBJ2-1; no check of the table's D call, TRBD2, against the DNA was made. The CDR3 is 13 amino acids long, termini counted. Germline V gives CDR1 SGHTA, CDR2 FQGNSA. CDR3 protein: CASSQAGERGLTV.

This clonotype was observed at least ten times. The genes are TRBV21-1 and TRBJ2-5; the table calls TRBD1, which could not be checked here. TRBV21-1 is a documented pseudogene. The CDR3 loop spans 17 amino acids. Here the CDR3 DNA reads TGTGCCAGCAGTAGCCTACCGGGGGGGGCGGAACAAGAGACCCAGTACTTC. It is translated as CASSSLPGGAEQETQYF.

This clonotype has a count of ten or more. This chain connects TRBV11-2 to TRBJ2-5; D may be TRBD2 (5 bases). The germline V gene encodes CDR1 SGHAT and CDR2 FQNNGV. CDR3 length equals 14 residues. The germline V and J ends were trimmed by 5 bases and 1 base, with 11 bases remaining between them. CDR3 in amino acids: CASSQRGIQETQYF. CDR3 coding DNA: TGTGCCAGCAGCCAGAGAGGGATCCAAGAGACCCAGTACTTC.

The V call is TRBV14, the J call TRBJ1-4, with a tentative D call TRBD1 (5 bases). The germline V gene encodes CDR1 SGHDN and CDR2 FVKESK. Trimming took 4 bases from V and 0 from J, leaving 27 bases between them. The CDR3 has 21 amino acids. CDR3: CASSRILPGPRTASTNEKLFF. The CDR3 nucleotides are TGTGCCAGCAGCCGTATACTGCCGGGACCGAGAACGGCATCAACTAATGAAAAACTGTTTTTT.

This clonotype was counted many times. The chain recombines TRBV5-8 with TRBJ2-1; D ambiguous. The CDR3 is 15 residues long. V lost 2 bases and J lost 10, with 19 bases in between. Germline CDR1 SGHTS, CDR2 YDEGEE. The CDR3 spells CASSFAGNEATEQFF. In DNA form, the CDR3 reads TGTGCCAGCAGCTTCGCCGGCAATGAAGCGACGGAGCAGTTCTTC.

This clonotype was recorded at least ten times. The chain recombines TRBV7-8 with TRBJ2-3, with 9 bases fitting TRBD1. Germline lookup yields CDR1 SGHVS and CDR2 FQNEAQ. V dropped 7 bases and J dropped 2; count of bases not matched to a gene: 10. This CDR3 contains 16 residues. The CDR3 DNA reads as TGTGCCAGCACCCCACCCGGGACAGGGAACACAGATACGCAGTATTTT. This translates into CASTPPGTGNTDTQYF.

There are many counts of this clonotype. The J gene is TRBJ2-7, the V gene TRBV12-3 or TRBV12-4; 9 nucleotides match TRBD2. V shed 5 bases and J 2 bases; nucleotides not matched to a gene: 4. CDR3 size: 14 residues. CDR3 DNA: TGTGCCAGCAGTCCGACTAGCGGACCCTACGAGCAGTACTTC. This translates into CASSPTSGPYEQYF.

The chain combines TRBV5-1 with TRBJ1-2; D may be TRBD1 (5 bases). From germline, CDR1 is SGHRS and CDR2 YFSETQ. This CDR3 is built from 13 residues. Between the trimmed V and J ends, which lost 5 bases and 5 bases, there was a span of 13 bases. The CDR3 protein is CASRPTEGYGYTF. Written as DNA, the CDR3 is TGCGCCAGCAGACCGACAGAGGGTTATGGCTACACCTTC.

This clonotype has ten or more counts. The chain carries TRBV4-1 and TRBJ2-7; possibly TRBD1 for D (6 bases). Germline CDR1 is MGHRA and CDR2 is YSYEKL. V lost 2 bases, J lost 1 base, and 15 bases lay in between. The CDR3 spans 16 residues. CDR3 loop: CASSQSYGQRSYEQYF. The DNA of the CDR3 is TGCGCCAGCAGCCAATCCTACGGACAGCGTTCCTACGAGCAGTACTTC.

At least ten counts were recorded for this clonotype. The V gene is TRBV5-1, the J gene TRBJ1-1; D unresolved. Trimming pared 0 bases from V and 1 base from J, leaving 10 bases between. Germline V gene sequence: CDR1 SGHRS, CDR2 YFSETQ. This CDR3 comprises 15 residues. CDR3 sequence reads: CASSLALNRNTEAFF. The CDR3 DNA reads TGCGCCAGCAGCTTGGCCTTAAACAGGAACACTGAAGCTTTCTTT. Based on the CDR3 plus reference TRBV5-1 and TRBJ1-1, the full variable domain is KAGVTQTPRYLIKTRGQQVTLSCSPISGHRSVSWYQQTPGQGLQFLFEYFSETQRNKGNFPGRFSGRQFSNSRSEMNVSTLELGDSALYLCASSLALNRNTEAFFGQGTRLTVV.

This clonotype was counted many times. The V call is TRBV27, the J call TRBJ2-3; 7 positions match TRBD2. The CDR3 consists of 15 residues. Trimming removed 5 bases from V and 4 bases from J; junction bases left unmatched: 9. The germline CDR1 and CDR2 sequences are MNHEY and SMNVEV (reference sequence). CDR3 nucleotide sequence: TGTGCCAGCAGTCCTGCGGGAGTTTCGTCAGATACGCAGTATTTT. Protein: CASSPAGVSSDTQYF.

This clonotype appeared many times. The chain couples TRBV3-1 to TRBJ2-1; TRBD2 aligns across 8 bases. CDR3 length: 13 residues. The germline V gene encodes CDR1 LGHDT and CDR2 YNNKEL (reference sequence). The V gene end was trimmed by 1 base and the J gene end by 8 bases; junction bases not matched to a gene: 1. In DNA, the CDR3 is TGTGCCAGCAGCCAAGTGCGGGGGGATGAGCAGTTCTTC. This gives the protein CASSQVRGDEQFF.

The chain is built from TRBV3-1 and TRBJ2-1; possibly TRBD2 for D (6 bases). V gave up 4 bases and J gave up 0 bases, with 10 bases separating them. The CDR3 contains 15 residues. From germline, CDR1 is LGHDT and CDR2 YNNKEL (reference sequence). The CDR3 is CASSPLGGSYNEQFF. CDR3 DNA: TGTGCCAGCAGCCCCCTCGGGGGCTCCTACAATGAGCAGTTCTTC.

This clonotype has a count of ten or more. The chain joins TRBV7-9 to TRBJ1-2; the D gene is possibly TRBD1 (6 bases). The CDR3 extends over 15 amino acids. CDR1 and CDR2 from the germline V gene are SEHNR and FQNEAQ (reference sequence). The V and J ends lost 5 bases and 8 bases respectively, with 21 bases between them. In nucleotides, the CDR3 is TGTGCCAGCAGCGCGCCGACCGAGCAGGGGCGAGGCTACACCTTC. This codes for CASSAPTEQGRGYTF.

This clonotype was recorded at least ten times. This CDR3 reads CSASLEREFDEQYF. The CDR3 nucleotides read TGCAGTGCTAGCCTGGAGCGGGAGTTCGACGAGCAGTACTTC. V usage is TRBV20-1 and J usage is TRBJ2-7, with 8 bases aligning to TRBD2. The trim removed 3 bases at V and 5 bases at J, leaving 9 bases unmatched. The CDR3 sequence is 14 residues long. The germline gives CDR1 DFQATT, CDR2 SNEGSKA (reference sequence).

The table lists this clonotype with many counts. The chain links TRBV29-1 to TRBJ2-2; TRBD2 is a possible D gene (6 bases). V lost 7 bases and J 3 bases, leaving 12 bases between the germline ends. The germline gives CDR1 SQVTM, CDR2 ANQGSEA. This CDR3 has 13 amino acids. The CDR3 reads CSGRDSYTGELFF. The DNA of the CDR3 is TGCAGCGGACGGGACTCCTACACCGGGGAGCTGTTTTTT.

The table lists this clonotype with many counts. The chain carries TRBV5-1 and TRBJ2-7; D is undetermined. This CDR3 comprises 11 residues. V lost 3 bases, J lost 2 bases, and 3 bases lay in between. CDR1 is SGHRS and CDR2 is YFSETQ in the germline V gene. This CDR3 is CASSSTYEQYF. The CDR3 DNA reads TGCGCCAGCAGCTCAACCTACGAGCAGTACTTC.

This clonotype was counted many times. V and J are TRBV28 and TRBJ1-6, with TRBD1 as a possible D gene (5 bases). Trimming removed 4 bases at V and 7 bases at J, with 11 bases between. Germline V gene sequence: CDR1 MDHEN, CDR2 SYDVKM. The CDR3 covers 14 residues. CDR3 region: CASSSGLSNSPLHF. For the CDR3, the DNA is TGTGCCAGCAGTTCGGGACTGTCCAATTCACCCCTCCACTTT. Looking up the rest from reference TRBV28 and TRBJ1-6 gives the full variable domain: DVKVTQSSRYLVKRTGEKVFLECVQDMDHENMFWYRQDPGLGLRLIYFSYDVKMKEKGDIPEGYSVSREKKERFSLILESASTNQTSMYLCASSSGLSNSPLHFGNGTRLTVT.

The sample holds many counts of this clonotype. CDR3 residues: CASSFYANTEAFF. The CDR3 DNA sequence: TGTGCCAGCAGCTTTTACGCGAACACTGAAGCTTTCTTT. The chain employs TRBV7-2 and TRBJ1-1, with unresolved D. There are 13 residues in the CDR3. The V gene lost 3 bases and the J gene lost 1 base, with 6 bases spanning the gap. CDR1 and CDR2 from the germline V gene are SGHTA and FQGNSA.

This clonotype has a count of ten or more. The V call is TRBV12-3 or TRBV12-4, the J call TRBJ2-3; TRBD2 matches 12 bases. V trimming: 0 bases; J trimming: 4 bases; junction bases outside the gene matches: 5. This CDR3 contains 17 residues. The CDR3 DNA reads TGTGCCAGCAGTTTAGCGACTAGCGGGGGTCGTCCAGATACGCAGTATTTT. This translates into CASSLATSGGRPDTQYF.

In its sample, this clonotype was seen many times. V is TRBV25-1 and J is TRBJ1-3, with 7 bases lining up with TRBD1. CDR3 size: 14 residues. The V gene's germline CDR1 is MGHDK and CDR2 SYGVNS. Trimming took 3 bases from V and 4 from J; bases not matched to a gene: 3. CDR3 coding DNA: TGTGCCAGCAGTGACCCAGGGGGGGGAAACACCATATATTTT. Protein sequence: CASSDPGGGNTIYF.

This clonotype was observed many times. CDR3 protein: CASTKSETQYF. Written as DNA, the CDR3 is TGTGCCAGTACCAAATCCGAGACCCAGTACTTC. The chain uses TRBV5-5 and TRBJ2-5, with D uncertain. The V gene lost 8 bases and the J gene lost 5 bases, with 10 bases spanning the gap. The germline CDR1 and CDR2 sequences are SGHKS and YYEKEE (reference sequence). This CDR3 contains 11 residues.

Many counts were recorded for this clonotype. The chain couples TRBV20-1 to TRBJ1-6; tentatively, D is TRBD1 (6 bases). CDR3 size: 13 residues. The germline V gene has CDR1 DFQATT and CDR2 SNEGSKA (reference sequence). V was pared by 6 bases and J by 5 bases, with 11 bases between. The CDR3 nucleotides read TGCAGTGCCGTTTACAGGGATAATTCACCCCTCCACTTT. Its translation: CSAVYRDNSPLHF.

This clonotype was counted at least ten times. V is TRBV5-1 and J is TRBJ2-3; the D is unclear. There are 14 residues in the CDR3. CDR1 and CDR2 from the germline V gene are SGHRS and YFSETQ. V lost 1 base and J lost 2, with 8 bases in between. The CDR3 is CASSLRQNTDTQYF. The CDR3 region has the DNA TGCGCCAGCAGCTTGAGGCAGAACACAGATACGCAGTATTTT.

This clonotype appeared many times. The chain employs TRBV12-3 or TRBV12-4 and TRBJ2-3; 10 nucleotides match TRBD1. CDR3 length equals 15 residues. The trim removed 5 bases at V and 5 bases at J, leaving 7 bases unmatched. The CDR3 sequence is CASSGWGQGIDTQYF. CDR3 DNA: TGTGCCAGCAGTGGTTGGGGACAGGGGATAGATACGCAGTATTTT.

This clonotype appeared many times. J is TRBJ2-1 and V is TRBV5-1; 7 bases match TRBD1. V lost 2 bases, J lost 5 bases, and 7 bases stayed unmatched. The CDR3 consists of 15 residues. Germline CDR1 reads SGHRS; CDR2 reads YFSETQ. CDR3 DNA sequence: TGCGCCAGCAGCTTCCGGGCAGGGGGAGACAATGAGCAGTTCTTC. It yields the protein CASSFRAGGDNEQFF.

This clonotype was recorded many times. The chain combines TRBV21-1 with TRBJ1-1. TRBV21-1 is noted as a pseudogene. CDR3 size: 16 residues. CDR3 bases: TGTGCCAGCAGCTTCCGAGGGAGGGATATGAACACTGAAGCTTTCTTT. It specifies CASSFRGRDMNTEAFF.

The chain recombines TRBV6-5 with TRBJ2-1, with TRBD2 matching over 10 bases. Germline V gene sequence: CDR1 MNHEY, CDR2 SVGAGI. This CDR3 comprises 15 residues. V was clipped by 8 bases and J by 8 bases; unmatched bases: 12. CDR3 amino acids: CASRSPASGGYEQFF. The DNA for the CDR3 is TGTGCCAGCCGCTCCCCCGCTAGCGGGGGTTATGAGCAGTTCTTC.

This clonotype was observed many times. The chain employs TRBV5-5 and TRBJ2-2; a possible D gene is TRBD1 (5 bases). The germline CDR1 and CDR2 sequences are SGHKS and YYEKEE (reference sequence). There are 15 residues in the CDR3. V dropped 0 bases and J dropped 5 bases, with 11 bases sitting between them. The CDR3 region is CASSLALGRTGELFF. CDR3 in DNA: TGTGCCAGCAGCTTGGCCTTGGGGCGGACCGGGGAGCTGTTTTTT.

Ten or more counts support this clonotype. The chain recombines TRBV3-1 with TRBJ2-7; D perhaps matches TRBD1 (7 bases). There are 14 residues in the CDR3. Germline V gene data show CDR1 as LGHDT and CDR2 as YNNKEL (reference sequence). V lost 4 bases and J 6 bases, leaving 16 bases between the germline ends. The CDR3 reads CASSRSGGMREQYF. CDR3 DNA: TGTGCCAGCAGCCGATCAGGGGGGATGCGCGAGCAGTACTTC.

This clonotype came up many times. CDR3 region: CASKDRWNYEQYF. CDR3 bases: TGTGCCAGCAAGGACAGGTGGAACTACGAGCAGTACTTC. The rearrangement links TRBV2 to TRBJ2-7; 7 bases are shared with TRBD1. From germline, CDR1 is SNHLY and CDR2 FYNNEI. V dropped 7 bases and J dropped 3; count of bases not matched to a gene: 6. The CDR3 consists of 13 residues.

Ten or more counts support this clonotype. The chain joins TRBV20-1 to TRBJ2-1; a possible D gene is TRBD2 (6 bases). Trimming left V 3 bases short and J 10 bases short, with 22 bases between. CDR3 length equals 15 residues. CDR1 and CDR2 from the germline V gene are DFQATT and SNEGSKA (reference sequence). This chain's CDR3 is CSASPGSGRGKEQFF. CDR3 nucleotide sequence: TGCAGTGCTAGCCCCGGGAGCGGGCGGGGCAAGGAGCAGTTCTTC.